This TCR beta chain was captured by sequencing in a study of T cells expressing NK-cell markers. This CDR3 spans 12 amino acids. CDR1 is SNHLY, CDR2 FYNNEI, per germline. Comments on this clonotype: Its antigen is as yet unknown.

UMI-tagged 5'RACE template switching yielded the TCR beta cDNA. TCRdb reanalyzed the 5' RACE reads, giving one entry per CDR3 protein sequence and no DNA. The sample totals 350,000 to 450,000 distinct CDR3 sequences. Study outcomes and limitations: In a few donors, these clonotypes also led the CD3+CD56-NKG2C+ fraction.

This TCR was sampled from a man between 18 and 69 years old in good health. The J gene is TRBJ1-2, the V gene TRBV2; without DNA, the TCRdb call of TRBD1 cannot be checked. The sequencing input was blood T cells: a sorted CD56 or NKG2C T cell subset, CD4+ or CD8+ T cells, or bulk PBMC T cells (not recorded which). The CDR3 sequence: CASGQGVSGYTF.